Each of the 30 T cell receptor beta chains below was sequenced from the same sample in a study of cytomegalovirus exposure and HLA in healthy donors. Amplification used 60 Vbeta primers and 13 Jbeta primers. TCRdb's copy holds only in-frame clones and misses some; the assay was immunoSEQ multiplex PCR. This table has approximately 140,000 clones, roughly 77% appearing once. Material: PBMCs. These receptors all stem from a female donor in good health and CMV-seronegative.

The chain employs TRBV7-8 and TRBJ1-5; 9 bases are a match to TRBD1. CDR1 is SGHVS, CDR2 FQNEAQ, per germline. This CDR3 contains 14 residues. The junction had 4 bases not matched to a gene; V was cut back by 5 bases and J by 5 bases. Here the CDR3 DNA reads TGTGCCAGCAGCATCCGGGACAGGGATCAGCCCCAGCATTTT. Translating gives CASSIRDRDQPQHF.

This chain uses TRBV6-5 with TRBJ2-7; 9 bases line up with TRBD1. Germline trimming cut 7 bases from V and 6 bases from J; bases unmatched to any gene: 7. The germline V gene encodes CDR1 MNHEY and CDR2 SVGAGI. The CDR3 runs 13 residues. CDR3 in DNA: TGTGCCAGCAACCCGGGACAGGGAGGCGAGCAGTACTTC. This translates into CASNPGQGGEQYF.

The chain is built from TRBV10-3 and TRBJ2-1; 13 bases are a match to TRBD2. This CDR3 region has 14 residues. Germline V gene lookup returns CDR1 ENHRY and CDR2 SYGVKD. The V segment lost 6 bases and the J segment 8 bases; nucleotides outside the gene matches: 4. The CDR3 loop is CAIRGTSGDHEQFF. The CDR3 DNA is TGTGCCATCAGGGGGACTAGCGGGGATCATGAGCAGTTCTTC.

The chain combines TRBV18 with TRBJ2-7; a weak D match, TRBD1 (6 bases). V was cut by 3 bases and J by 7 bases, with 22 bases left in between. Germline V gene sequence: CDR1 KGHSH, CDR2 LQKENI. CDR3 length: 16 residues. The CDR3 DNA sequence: TGTGCCAGCTCACCTGCTCGACCGTCAGGGGTAGGAGAGCAGTACTTC. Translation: CASSPARPSGVGEQYF.

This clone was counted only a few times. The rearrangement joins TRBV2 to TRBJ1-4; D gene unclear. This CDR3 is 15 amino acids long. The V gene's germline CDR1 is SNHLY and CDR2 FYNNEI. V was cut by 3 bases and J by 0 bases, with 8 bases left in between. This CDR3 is CASSDNSATNEKLFF. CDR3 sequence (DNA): TGTGCCAGCAGTGATAACAGTGCAACTAATGAAAAACTGTTTTTT. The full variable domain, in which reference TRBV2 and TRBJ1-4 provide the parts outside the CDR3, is EPEVTQTPSHQVTQMGQEVILRCVPISNHLYFYWYRQILGQKVEFLVSFYNNEISEKSEIFDDQFSVERPDGSNFTLKIRSTKLEDSAMYFCASSDNSATNEKLFFGSGTQLSVL.

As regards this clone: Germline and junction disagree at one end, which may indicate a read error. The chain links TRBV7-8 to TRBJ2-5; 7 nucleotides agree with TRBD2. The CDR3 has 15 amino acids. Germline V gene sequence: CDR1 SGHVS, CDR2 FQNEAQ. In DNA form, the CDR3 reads TGTACCAGCAGCTTAGCTCGACTAGCTCGAGGGACCCAGTACTTC. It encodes CTSSLARLARGTQYF.

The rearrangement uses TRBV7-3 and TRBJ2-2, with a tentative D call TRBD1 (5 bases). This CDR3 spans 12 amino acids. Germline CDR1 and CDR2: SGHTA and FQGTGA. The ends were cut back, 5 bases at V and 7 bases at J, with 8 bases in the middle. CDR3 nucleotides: TGTGCCAGCAGCGCGGACATCGGGGAGCTGTTTTTT. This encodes CASSADIGELFF.

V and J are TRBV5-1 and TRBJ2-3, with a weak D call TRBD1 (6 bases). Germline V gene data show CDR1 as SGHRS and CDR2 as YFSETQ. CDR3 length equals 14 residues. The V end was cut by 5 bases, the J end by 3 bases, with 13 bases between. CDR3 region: CASSVGAPTDTQYF. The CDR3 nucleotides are TGCGCCAGCAGTGTGGGGGCTCCGACAGATACGCAGTATTTT.

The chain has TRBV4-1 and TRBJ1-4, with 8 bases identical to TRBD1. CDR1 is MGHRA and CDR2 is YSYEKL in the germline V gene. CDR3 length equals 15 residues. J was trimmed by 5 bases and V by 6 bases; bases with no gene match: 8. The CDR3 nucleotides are TGCGCCAGCAGGACAGGGGCTCTAAGAAATGAAAAACTGTTTTTT. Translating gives CASRTGALRNEKLFF.

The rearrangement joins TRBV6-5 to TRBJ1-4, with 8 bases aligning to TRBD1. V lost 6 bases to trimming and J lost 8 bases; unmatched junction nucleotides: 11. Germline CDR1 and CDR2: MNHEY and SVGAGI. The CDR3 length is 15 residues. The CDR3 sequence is CASSTRTGGIEKLFF. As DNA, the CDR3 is TGTGCCAGCAGCACCCGAACAGGGGGGATCGAAAAACTGTTTTTT.

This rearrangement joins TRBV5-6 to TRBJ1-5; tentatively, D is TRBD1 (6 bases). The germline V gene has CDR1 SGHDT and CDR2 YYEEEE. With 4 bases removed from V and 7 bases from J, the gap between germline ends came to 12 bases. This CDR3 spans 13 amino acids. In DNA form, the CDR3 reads TGTGCCAGCAGCCCAGGGGTTTCCCAGCCCCAGCATTTT. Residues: CASSPGVSQPQHF.

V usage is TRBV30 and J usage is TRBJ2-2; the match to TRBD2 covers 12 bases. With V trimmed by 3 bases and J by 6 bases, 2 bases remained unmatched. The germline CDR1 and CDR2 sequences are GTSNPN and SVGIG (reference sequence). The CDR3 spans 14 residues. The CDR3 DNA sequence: TGTGCCTGGAGGGGACTAGCGGGTTCCGGGGAGCTGTTTTTT. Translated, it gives CAWRGLAGSGELFF.

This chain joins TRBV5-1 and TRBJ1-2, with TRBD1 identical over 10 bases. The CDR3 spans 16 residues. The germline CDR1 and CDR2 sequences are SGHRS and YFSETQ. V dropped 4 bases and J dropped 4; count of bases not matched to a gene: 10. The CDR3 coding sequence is TGCGCCAGCAGCACGAGACAGGGGGCTGTGATCTATGGCTACACCTTC. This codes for CASSTRQGAVIYGYTF.

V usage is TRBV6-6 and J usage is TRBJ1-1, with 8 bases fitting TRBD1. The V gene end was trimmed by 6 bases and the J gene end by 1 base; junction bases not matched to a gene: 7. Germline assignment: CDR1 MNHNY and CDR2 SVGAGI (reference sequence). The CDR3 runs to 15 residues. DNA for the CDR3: TGTGCCAGCAGCTACGGGACAGGTTGGAACACTGAAGCTTTCTTT. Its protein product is CASSYGTGWNTEAFF.

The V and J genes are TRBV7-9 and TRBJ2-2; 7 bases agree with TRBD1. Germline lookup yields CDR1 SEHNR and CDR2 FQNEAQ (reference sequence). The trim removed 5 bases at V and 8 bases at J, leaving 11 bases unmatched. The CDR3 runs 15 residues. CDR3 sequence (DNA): TGTGCCAGCAGCCCACTTCAGACAGGGATTGGGGAGCTGTTTTTT. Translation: CASSPLQTGIGELFF.

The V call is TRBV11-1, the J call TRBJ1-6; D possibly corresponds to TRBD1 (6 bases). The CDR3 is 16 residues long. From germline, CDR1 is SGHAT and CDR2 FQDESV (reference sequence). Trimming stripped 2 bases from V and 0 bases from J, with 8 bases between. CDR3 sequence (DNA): TGTGCCAGCAGCTTAAGACAGGACTCCTATAATTCACCCCTCCACTTT. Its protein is CASSLRQDSYNSPLHF.

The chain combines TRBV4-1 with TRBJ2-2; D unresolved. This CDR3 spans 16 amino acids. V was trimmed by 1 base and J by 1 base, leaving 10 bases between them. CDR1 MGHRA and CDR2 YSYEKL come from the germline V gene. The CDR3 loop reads CASSQARLMNTGELFF. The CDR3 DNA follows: TGCGCCAGCAGCCAAGCCAGGTTGATGAACACCGGGGAGCTGTTTTTT.

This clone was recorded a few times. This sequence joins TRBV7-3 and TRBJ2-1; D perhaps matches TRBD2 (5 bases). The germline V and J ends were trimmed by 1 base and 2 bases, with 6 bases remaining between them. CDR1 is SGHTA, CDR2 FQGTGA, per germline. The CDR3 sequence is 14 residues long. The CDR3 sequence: CASSLRTPYNEQFF. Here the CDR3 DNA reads TGTGCCAGCAGCTTAAGGACTCCCTACAATGAGCAGTTCTTC. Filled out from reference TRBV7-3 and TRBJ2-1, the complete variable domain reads GAGVSQTPSNKVTEKGKYVELRCDPISGHTALYWYRQSLGQGPEFLIYFQGTGAADDSGLPNDRFFAVRPEGSVSTLKIQRTERGDSAVYLCASSLRTPYNEQFFGPGTRLTVL.

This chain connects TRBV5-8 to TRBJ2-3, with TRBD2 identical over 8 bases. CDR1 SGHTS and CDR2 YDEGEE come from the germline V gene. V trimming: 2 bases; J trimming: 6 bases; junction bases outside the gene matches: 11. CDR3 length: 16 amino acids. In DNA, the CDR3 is TGTGCCAGCAGCTTTCATATCGCGGGAGGATCCGATACGCAGTATTTT. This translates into CASSFHIAGGSDTQYF. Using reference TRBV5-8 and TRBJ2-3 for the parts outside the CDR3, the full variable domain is EAGVTQSPTHLIKTRGQQATLRCSPISGHTSVYWYQQALGLGLQFLLWYDEGEERNRGNFPPRFSGRQFPNYSSELNVNALELEDSALYLCASSFHIAGGSDTQYFGPGTRLTVL.

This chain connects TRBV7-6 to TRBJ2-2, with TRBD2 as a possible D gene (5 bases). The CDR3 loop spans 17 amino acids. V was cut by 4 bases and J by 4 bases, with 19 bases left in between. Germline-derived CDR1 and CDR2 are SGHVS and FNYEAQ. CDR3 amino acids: CASSSQLPYAGTGELFF. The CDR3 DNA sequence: TGTGCCAGCAGCTCCCAACTACCATATGCGGGCACCGGGGAGCTGTTTTTT.

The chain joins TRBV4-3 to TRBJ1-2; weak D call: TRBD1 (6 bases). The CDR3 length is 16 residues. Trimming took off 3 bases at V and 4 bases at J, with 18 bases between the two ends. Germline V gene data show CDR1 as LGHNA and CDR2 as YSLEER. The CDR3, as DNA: TGCGCCAGCAGCCACAATATACAGGGCACGAGCTATGGCTACACCTTC. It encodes CASSHNIQGTSYGYTF.

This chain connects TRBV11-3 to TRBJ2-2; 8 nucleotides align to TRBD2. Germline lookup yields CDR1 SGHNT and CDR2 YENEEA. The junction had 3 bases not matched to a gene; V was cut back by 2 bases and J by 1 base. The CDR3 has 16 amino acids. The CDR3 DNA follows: TGTGCCAGCAGCTTACTAGCGGGTCGGAACACCGGGGAGCTGTTTTTT. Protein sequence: CASSLLAGRNTGELFF.

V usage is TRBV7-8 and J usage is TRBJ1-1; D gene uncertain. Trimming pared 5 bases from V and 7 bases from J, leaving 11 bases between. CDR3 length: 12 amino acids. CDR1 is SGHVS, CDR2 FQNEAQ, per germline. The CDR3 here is CASSPLTVEAFF. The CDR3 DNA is TGTGCCAGCAGCCCCCTAACGGTTGAAGCTTTCTTT.

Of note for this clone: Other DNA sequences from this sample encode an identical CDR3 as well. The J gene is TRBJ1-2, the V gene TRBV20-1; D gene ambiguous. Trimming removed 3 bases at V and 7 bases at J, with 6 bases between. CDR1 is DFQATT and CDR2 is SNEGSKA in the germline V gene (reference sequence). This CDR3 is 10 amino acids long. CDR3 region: CSARSGGYTF. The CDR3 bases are TGCAGTGCTAGGAGCGGTGGCTACACCTTC.

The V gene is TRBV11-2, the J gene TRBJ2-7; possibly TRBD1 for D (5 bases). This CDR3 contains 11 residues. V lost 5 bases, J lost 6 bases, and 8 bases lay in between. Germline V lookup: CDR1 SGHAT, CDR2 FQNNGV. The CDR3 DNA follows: TGTGCCAGCAGCGGACAAGGCGAGCAGTACTTC. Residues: CASSGQGEQYF. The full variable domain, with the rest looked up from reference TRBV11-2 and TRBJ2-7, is EAGVAQSPRYKIIEKRQSVAFWCNPISGHATLYWYQQILGQGPKLLIQFQNNGVVDDSQLPKDRFSAERLKGVDSTLKIQPAKLEDSAVYLCASSGQGEQYFGPGTRLTVT.

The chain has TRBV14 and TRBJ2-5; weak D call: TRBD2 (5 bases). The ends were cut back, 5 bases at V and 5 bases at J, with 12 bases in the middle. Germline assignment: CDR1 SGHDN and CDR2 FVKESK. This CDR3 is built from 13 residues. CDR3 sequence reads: CASSTNRGETQYF. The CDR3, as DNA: TGTGCCAGCAGCACCAATAGAGGGGAGACCCAGTACTTC.

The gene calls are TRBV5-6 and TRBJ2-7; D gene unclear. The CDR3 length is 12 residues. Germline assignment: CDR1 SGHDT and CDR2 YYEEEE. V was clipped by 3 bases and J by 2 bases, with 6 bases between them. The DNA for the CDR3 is TGTGCCAGCAGCTCACTAACCTACGAGCAGTACTTC. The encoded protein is CASSSLTYEQYF. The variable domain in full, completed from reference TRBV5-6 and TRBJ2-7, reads DAGVTQSPTHLIKTRGQQVTLRCSPKSGHDTVSWYQQALGQGPQFIFQYYEEEERQRGNFPDRFSGHQFPNYSSELNVNALLLGDSALYLCASSSLTYEQYFGPGTRLTVT.

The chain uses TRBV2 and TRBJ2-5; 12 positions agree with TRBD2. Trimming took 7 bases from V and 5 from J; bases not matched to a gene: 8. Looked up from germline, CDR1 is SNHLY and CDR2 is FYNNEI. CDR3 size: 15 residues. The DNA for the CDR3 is TGTGCCAGCAAATCGAGGGGGACTAGCGGGGAGACCCAGTACTTC. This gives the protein CASKSRGTSGETQYF.

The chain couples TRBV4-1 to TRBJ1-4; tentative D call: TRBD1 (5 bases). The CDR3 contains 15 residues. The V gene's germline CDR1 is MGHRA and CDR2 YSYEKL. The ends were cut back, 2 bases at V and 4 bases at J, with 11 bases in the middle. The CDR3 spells CASSQTFQGNEKLFF. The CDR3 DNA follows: TGCGCCAGCAGCCAAACCTTCCAGGGTAATGAAAAACTGTTTTTT.

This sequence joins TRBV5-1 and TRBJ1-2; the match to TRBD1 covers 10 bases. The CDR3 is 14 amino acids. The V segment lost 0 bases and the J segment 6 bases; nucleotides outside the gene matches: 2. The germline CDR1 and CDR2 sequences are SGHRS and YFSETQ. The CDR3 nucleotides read TGCGCCAGCAGCTTGGGGGACAGGGGCGATGGCTACACCTTC. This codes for CASSLGDRGDGYTF. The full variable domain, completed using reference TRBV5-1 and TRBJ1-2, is KAGVTQTPRYLIKTRGQQVTLSCSPISGHRSVSWYQQTPGQGLQFLFEYFSETQRNKGNFPGRFSGRQFSNSRSEMNVSTLELGDSALYLCASSLGDRGDGYTFGSGTRLTVV.